The present T cell receptor beta chain was sequenced within a study of blood T cell repertoires in COVID-19. V lost 0 bases to trimming and J lost 4 bases; unmatched junction nucleotides: 5. The CDR3 extends over 14 amino acids. From germline, CDR1 is GTSNPN and CDR2 SVGIG (reference sequence). Produced via immunoSEQ multiplex PCR; TCRdb's table is partial and in-frame only. In the table there are 150,000 to 200,000 clones, almost 80% of which are singletons. This clone was seen only once. The sequence came from a woman in her fifties or sixties who had recovered from COVID-19. The rearrangement joins TRBV30 to TRBJ1-2, with 7 bases fitting TRBD1. What was sequenced was PBMCs or T cells enriched from blood (not recorded which). CDR3 amino acids: CAWSVKGAPYGYTF. The CDR3 DNA follows: TGTGCCTGGAGTGTTAAGGGGGCCCCCTATGGCTACACCTTC.